This T cell receptor (beta chain) originates from a study of cytomegalovirus exposure and HLA in healthy donors. Study-wide results and limits: TRBV6-2, TRBV6-3 and some other V segments were excluded as indistinguishable. Analysis was performed later, and it showed HLA-associated TCR beta chains to be more clonally expanded than equally common others.

V shed 5 bases, J shed 4 bases, and the junction held 10 bases outside the gene matches. The CDR3 totals 16 residues. CDR1 MNHNY and CDR2 SVGAGI come from the germline V gene (reference sequence). Concerning this clone itself: Its antigen is unidentified.

13 Jbeta primers and 60 Vbeta primers were used for the PCR. Study processing details: In a later analysis, of around 83 million unique beta chains, about 12 million appeared in at least two donors. Assay: immunoSEQ multiplex PCR; the TCRdb copy retains only in-frame clones and omits some. The DNA was the basis for D and trimming; V, J and clone size are from that table. The profile shows tens of thousands of clones, over 65% of them singletons. Sample: PBMCs. The sequence derives from a man between 35 and 55 years old in good health and CMV-seronegative. This sequence joins TRBV6-6 and TRBJ2-7; 11 bases line up with TRBD2. CDR3 protein: CASSPLTSGTQYEQYF. For the CDR3, the DNA is TGTGCCAGCAGTCCACTGACTAGCGGGACCCAATACGAGCAGTACTTC.